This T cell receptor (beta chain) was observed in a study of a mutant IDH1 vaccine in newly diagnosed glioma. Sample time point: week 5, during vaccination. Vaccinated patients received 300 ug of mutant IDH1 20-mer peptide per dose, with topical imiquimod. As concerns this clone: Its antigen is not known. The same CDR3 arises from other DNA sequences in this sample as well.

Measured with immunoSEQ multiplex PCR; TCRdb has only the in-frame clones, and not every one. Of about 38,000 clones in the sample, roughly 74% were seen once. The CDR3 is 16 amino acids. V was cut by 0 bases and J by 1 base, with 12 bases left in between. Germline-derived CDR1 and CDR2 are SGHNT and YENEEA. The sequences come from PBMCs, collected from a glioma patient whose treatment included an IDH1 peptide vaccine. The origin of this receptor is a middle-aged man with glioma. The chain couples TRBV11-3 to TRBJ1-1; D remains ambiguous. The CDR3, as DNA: TGTGCCAGCAGCTTAGACGGGAGAGGTGGGAACACTGAAGCTTTCTTT. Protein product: CASSLDGRGGNTEAFF. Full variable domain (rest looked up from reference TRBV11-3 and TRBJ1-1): EAGVVQSPRYKIIEKKQPVAFWCNPISGHNTLYWYLQNLGQGPELLIRYENEEAVDDSQLPKDRFSAERLKGVDSTLKIQPAELGDSAVYLCASSLDGRGGNTEAFFGQGTRLTVV.